This T cell receptor beta chain emerged from a study of T cells after yellow fever vaccination (dated by TCRdb to the late 2010s). Background for the entire study: Libraries from fractions with low cell numbers were prepared with the SMART-Seq v4 Ultra Low Input RNA kit. To follow T-cell clones before and after both primary and booster YFV17D yellow fever vaccination, bulk TCR alpha and beta repertoires underwent longitudinal sequencing. Two healthy male donors, one aged 18 to 29 and one aged 30 to 40 years, made up the cohort. Blood was drawn at multiple timepoints before and after primary and secondary immunization, with bulk PBMC replicates and cell subsets isolated. Overall results and qualifications from the work: Computational filtering was required because FACS-sorted repertoires could contain abundant contaminating clonotypes from the bulk population. Only a couple of donors were included in the study, so the extent to which the findings can be generalized is limited. A small fraction of clonotypes showed up in both the CD4 and CD8 compartments, probably as a result of convergent recombination. Most clones expanded after primary vaccination (around 97% of CD4 and roughly 88% of CD8) were re-detected after the booster, suggesting that broad memory maintenance occurred. Compared with the primary T-cell response, the secondary T-cell response was weaker but faster, peaking on day 5 rather than day 15.

The label giving this sample's treatment or condition can be read as: live attenuated yellow fever vaccine strain. Two biological replicates of bulk PBMCs were collected at each blood-draw timepoint. A standard Ficoll-Paque protocol was used to isolate PBMCs from peripheral blood. TriZol was used to extract RNA from bulk PBMCs, CD4 and CD8 fractions, and dextramer-positive and dextramer-negative fractions. The CDR3 contains 16 residues, cysteine and phenylalanine counted. Only the CDR3 region is kept as DNA, spanning 48 bases read in frame from base 1. Trimming accounts for 1 base at V and 2 bases at J, while the number of junction bases matched to no gene is 6. CDR1 and CDR2 are read off the germline V gene (reference sequence) as SGHNT and YYREEE. Synthesis of TCR cDNA relied on 5'RACE template switching, a step that introduced a universal primer site along with unique molecular identifiers. Priming of cDNA synthesis was performed from both the TCR alpha and TCR beta constant segments. Two PCR steps were used to amplify libraries, with sample barcodes and sequencing adapters being added in the second step. Sequencing of libraries was performed on Illumina HiSeq 2500 (2x100 bp) or NovaSeq (2x150 bp). The study's own analysis went as follows. Demultiplexing of reads and collapsing into UMI consensus sequences were performed with MIGEC, and V(D)J alignment was carried out with MiXCR. Vaccine-responding clonotypes were defined with edgeR using replicate PBMC samples, requiring FDR below 0.01 and a log2 fold change above 5 up to day 15. CD4 or CD8 identity was assigned to each bulk clonotype according to whether the clonotype was present at higher abundance in the sequenced CD4 repertoire or the sequenced CD8 repertoire. TCRdb's own reprocessing of the public reads used fastp at Q25 and MiXCR and kept productive beta chains. Identical CDR3 protein sequences are pooled into one entry, listed with their most common genes and DNA. TCRdb, not the original authors, processed these V and J calls. Within this sample are 500,000 to 550,000 distinct CDR3 sequences, with 21% of them counted one time only. The ten largest make up roughly a sixth of the sample.

There are many counts of this clonotype. Its target antigen remains unknown. Base quality data are lacking; no much larger clone is found one base away. The sequence links TRBV5-4 to TRBJ2-1, and 7 bases in between align with TRBD2. The source is a man younger than 35 who received the YFV17D yellow fever vaccine. The sequencing here drew on PBMCs, taken about 21 days after the first yellow fever vaccination. The DNA reads as follows: TGTGCCAGCAGCTTGCGGCGGGGGTCAACCTACAATGAGCAGTTCTTC. It is translated as CASSLRRGSTYNEQFF.